This T cell receptor beta chain was recovered during a study of tumor-infiltrating lymphocytes in primary liver carcinoma. Study overall: Patients diagnosed with primary liver carcinoma received treatment through surgical resection. The patient population consisted of men and women between 30 and 69 years of age.

Researchers generated TCR beta cDNA from 500 to 600 ng of total RNA, relying on a constant-region primer. Three nested multiplex PCR rounds, a slightly modified ARM-PCR, produced the libraries for TCR beta. Rounds one and two of PCR, each of roughly 10 cycles, were primed with TRBV1-TRBV30 forward primers and a C-beta reverse primer. TCRdb called the multiplex PCR reads again in MiXCR, with one record for every CDR3 protein. Among approximately 330,000 distinct CDR3 sequences listed, roughly 61% were seen once. This clonotype has a single count. Antigen unknown. RNA was extracted from whole blood without cell sorting, alongside germline DNA. Study-wide results and caveats: Owing to bulk unsorted samples, no comparison was made between CD4+ and CD8+ repertoires.

The V gene lost 5 bases and the J gene lost 0 bases, with 11 bases spanning the gap. CDR3 length: 14 residues. The germline V gene has CDR1 SEHNR and CDR2 FQNEAQ (reference sequence). This chain joins TRBV7-9 and TRBJ2-7, with a tentative D call TRBD1 (6 bases). The sample was peripheral blood. The TCR was taken from a middle-aged man with primary liver carcinoma and hepatitis B virus infection. CDR3 nucleotide sequence: TGTGCCAGCAGCCGGCAGGGGCCCTCCTACGAGCAGTACTTC. Its translation is CASSRQGPSYEQYF.